This TCR beta chain came from a study of blood T cell repertoires in COVID-19. Study at large: T cells, B-cell-depleted T cells, or PBMCs provided the cDNA or gDNA that served as material.

This clone was counted a single time. Study processing details: Amplification of reference gene primers provided the estimated nucleated cell counts. Data came from immunoSEQ multiplex PCR; TCRdb stores just in-frame clones and leaves some out. That table furnishes V, J and clone size, whereas the DNA furnished D and trimming. The sample has about 55,000 clones; 90% are singletons. The sample taken for sequencing was peripheral blood. The clonotype was recovered from a man aged 35-49 years with acute or convalescent COVID-19.

CDR3 nucleotide sequence: TGTGCCTGGAGTGTACGACTAGTTGGCTACACCTTC. Translation gives CAWSVRLVGYTF. The chain recombines TRBV30 with TRBJ1-2; D gene uncertain. Between the trimmed V and J ends, which lost 0 bases and 7 bases, there was a span of 9 bases. This CDR3 spans 12 amino acids. In germline, CDR1 is GTSNPN, CDR2 SVGIG (reference sequence).